A selection of T cell receptor beta chains follows, all from one sample in a study of CD8 T cells in Susac syndrome. TCRdb re-derived calls from the immunoSEQ multiplex PCR reads in MiXCR, one entry per CDR3 protein. The sample yields more than 100,000 distinct CDR3 sequences, around 85% seen once. Sample: CD8+ T cells from PBMCs. The receptor source for this set is a human donor with multiple sclerosis. Each CDR3 is given without its conserved first and last residue.

CDR3 protein: ASSYLRDQSLDTQY; V gene: TRBV2
CDR3 protein: AWSPRGNTIY; V gene: TRBV30
CDR3 protein: ASSASLGPTNYGYT; V gene: TRBV9
CDR3 protein: SATLAGGRYNEQF; V gene: TRBV20-1
CDR3 protein: SAISGRAFYNEQF; V gene: TRBV20-1
CDR3 protein: ATSRAGTDTGELF; V gene: TRBV15
CDR3 protein: ASGPGLGDTEAF; V gene: TRBV12-5
CDR3 protein: ASSLPGELF; V gene: TRBV19
CDR3 protein: ASSPSGGLGEAF; V gene: TRBV7-9
CDR3 protein: ASSSRGVESYEQY; V gene: TRBV3-1
CDR3 protein: SALTVVTQY; V gene: TRBV20-1
CDR3 protein: ASSPLNVGGEQF; V gene: TRBV11-1
CDR3 protein: ASSQEPLRTDTQY; V gene: TRBV4-1
CDR3 protein: ASLEVAGGYNEQF; V gene: TRBV28
CDR3 protein: SVEGIGGAYNEQF; V gene: TRBV29-1
CDR3 protein: ASSIRYLRGRTDTQY; V gene: TRBV19
CDR3 protein: ASSLNSRPYYQPQH; V gene: TRBV28
CDR3 protein: ASIFNSGNTIY; V gene: TRBV2
CDR3 protein: ASSDWQTKGYT; V gene: TRBV2
CDR3 protein: ASSLLQGNYGYT; V gene: TRBV11-2
CDR3 protein: ASSLVTGFAKNIQY; V gene: TRBV7-9
CDR3 protein: ASRDRNGVGYT; V gene: TRBV19
CDR3 protein: ATSRDRGRGNEQF; V gene: TRBV15
CDR3 protein: ASSPRGDTYEQY; V gene: TRBV13
CDR3 protein: ASSEEFTGGGYSNRPQH; V gene: TRBV2
CDR3 protein: ASSLQPGAAVGYT; V gene: TRBV7-9
CDR3 protein: ASSGEGQETIKVQY; V gene: TRBV7-9
CDR3 protein: ATSDYRGGDTQY; V gene: TRBV24-1
CDR3 protein: ASSRQALGTF; V gene: TRBV5-6